This T cell receptor (beta chain) stems from a study of blood T cell dynamics during melanoma immunotherapy. Clones were sequenced by immunoSEQ multiplex PCR, and TCRdb holds only the in-frame ones, with some missing. The table lists fewer than 20,000 clones, around 93% of them singletons. From germline, CDR1 is SEHNR and CDR2 FQNEAQ (reference sequence). The CDR3 spans 12 residues. V was trimmed by 11 bases and J by 0 bases, leaving 11 bases between them. Time point in this sample: week 3, after first cycle of checkpoint inhibitor. The chain joins TRBV7-9 to TRBJ2-7, with TRBD2 as a possible D gene (5 bases). The sequence was obtained from a human donor with melanoma. The sample was effector memory CD8+ T cells from blood, taken from a patient treated with checkpoint blockade. The CDR3 nucleotides read TGTGCCGGAGAGGGCGACTCCTACGAGCAGTACTTC. Its translation: CAGEGDSYEQYF. Full variable domain (rest looked up from reference TRBV7-9 and TRBJ2-7): DTGVSQNPRHKITKRGQNVTFRCDPISEHNRLYWYRQTLGQGPEFLTYFQNEAQLEKSRLLSDRFSAERPKGSFSTLEIQRTEQGDSAMYLCAGEGDSYEQYFGPGTRLTVT.